This T cell receptor (beta chain) is drawn from a study of T cell responses to AZD1222 COVID-19 vaccine listed by TCRdb under 2021. Study-level background: AZD1222 recipients given second doses at about 4 weeks or at about 12 weeks were pooled, since spike-specific TCR depth and breadth were not found to differ between the two schedules. Trial participants were enrolled by age into subgroups of 18-55, 56-69 and 70-plus years, and around 140, 26 and 57 TCR-sequenced participants, respectively, were included in these subgroups. A total of 230 to 250 trial participants underwent TCR sequencing, of whom roughly 210 had received two doses of AZD1222 and around 25 had received two doses of the MenACWY control vaccine.

The CDR3 regions of human TCRbeta chains were subjected to immunosequencing. The authors' pipeline ran thus. TCRs in the repertoires were matched against a reference library of SARS-CoV-2-specific TCRs that had been generated with the MIRA antigen-specificity platform. Breadth meant the fraction of unique TCRs that were SARS-CoV-2-associated, whereas depth meant the fraction of total T cells that were SARS-CoV-2-associated. Using the MIRA data, each spike-specific TCR was assigned both to the spike region to which the TCR was reactive and to a CD4 or CD8 class. Log10-transformed breadth and depth values were compared by one-way ANOVA with Sidak's multiple comparisons tests. TCRdb stores this immuneACCESS table with in-frame sequences only. Part of the clones is absent; in the studies checked, under half of the shortfall reflects unresolved V genes, and no reason is known for the rest. V and J calls and clone size are copied from that table; D and trimming were computed from the DNA. The sample data list 150,000 or so clones, and 80% to 90% of these were observed just once. Jointly, the top ten make up less than 9.5% of the sample.

Taken with the paper, the label for time point translates to: baseline before first vaccination. Vaccinee samples came from UK trials COV001 and COV002, including a single-blind randomized controlled phase 2/3 trial of AZD1222 (ChAdOx1 nCoV-19) in healthy adults. For TCRbeta chain sequencing, PBMC samples were collected from trial participants at day 0 and at day 28 after the second dose. With regard to this clone: Its antigen remains unidentified. No much larger clone exists at a distance of one base, and base qualities are not known.

Overall study outcomes, separate from this receptor: Conclusions about previously exposed vaccinees are limited because only five to seven AZD1222 recipients were SARS-CoV-2 seropositive at baseline. After two AZD1222 doses, spike-specific TCR breadth and depth were significantly higher than at day 0 and than in MenACWY recipients. Most participants were white British and females outnumbered males, and the authors suggested that clonal diversity may have been underestimated. Vaccine-associated CD4 TCRs spanned the whole spike protein, with dominant responses in regions 160-218 and 743-854. The 56-69-year group was small, and its depth increase did not reach significance, likely because of low power. No day 14 peak-response samples were available, so repertoires were characterized only after the peak T cell response. Epitopes outside the regions mutated in the B.1.351 and B.1.1.7 variants were reportedly recognized by nearly half of the unique spike-specific TCRs.

The CDR3, cysteine through phenylalanine, is 13 amino acids long. Only the CDR3 region is kept as DNA, spanning 39 bases read in frame from base 1. CDR1 and CDR2 are drawn from the germline V gene: SGHTA, FQGNSA. V is clipped by 4 bases and J by 4 bases, and the sequence between their germline boundaries is 10 bases long. The sequence came from an adult in good health. Source: peripheral blood, taken on day 0 of AZD1222 vaccination. The rearranged segments are TRBV7-2 and TRBJ1-1; too little of a D gene remains to name it. The CDR3 amino acid sequence is: CASSSRAGTEAFF. DNA sequence: TGTGCCAGCAGCTCGAGGGCTGGCACTGAAGCTTTCTTT.